A single sample gave rise to the 5 T cell receptor beta chains below, sequenced in a study of OX40 agonist ivuxolimab in advanced cancers. Sequencing was performed with immunoSEQ multiplex PCR; in TCRdb, only in-frame clones are kept and a portion is missing. The sample has 34,000 or so clones, around 81% seen once. The sequences come from CD4+ or CD8+ T cells sorted from blood, collected in a trial of the OX40 agonist ivuxolimab. The receptors stem from an adult with an advanced solid tumor such as melanoma, head and neck, liver or kidney cancer.

This chain connects TRBV6-1 to TRBJ2-2; possible D gene TRBD2, 6 bases. The CDR3 runs to 13 residues. V was shortened by 3 bases and J by 6 bases, with 8 bases between the two germline ends. Germline V gives CDR1 MNHNS, CDR2 SASEGT. The chain's CDR3 is CASSDRDSGELFF. CDR3 in DNA: TGTGCCAGCAGTGACAGGGACTCCGGGGAGCTGTTTTTT.

The rearrangement joins TRBV7-2 to TRBJ2-5, with 11 positions matching TRBD2. V shed 5 bases, J shed 2 bases, and the junction held 7 bases outside the gene matches. CDR1 and CDR2 (germline): SGHTA, FQGNSA. CDR3 length equals 16 residues. In DNA, the CDR3 is TGTGCCAGCAGCCGGGGACTAGCGGCTTTACAAGAGACCCAGTACTTC. It codes for CASSRGLAALQETQYF.

This chain links TRBV11-2 with TRBJ2-1, with 10 nucleotides matching TRBD2. The CDR3 loop spans 17 amino acids. Trimming took 4 bases from V and 2 from J; bases not matched to a gene: 8. Germline V gene sequence: CDR1 SGHAT, CDR2 FQNNGV. DNA of the CDR3: TGTGCCAGCAGCTCGTGGCCCACTAGCGGGGCCTACAATGAGCAGTTCTTC. Amino acid sequence: CASSSWPTSGAYNEQFF. Complete variable domain (other parts from reference TRBV11-2 and TRBJ2-1): EAGVAQSPRYKIIEKRQSVAFWCNPISGHATLYWYQQILGQGPKLLIQFQNNGVVDDSQLPKDRFSAERLKGVDSTLKIQPAKLEDSAVYLCASSSWPTSGAYNEQFFGPGTRLTVL.

V is TRBV11-2 and J is TRBJ2-2, with TRBD1 matching over 10 bases. Germline-derived CDR1 and CDR2 are SGHAT and FQNNGV. Unmatched junction bases numbered 8, after V lost 5 bases and J lost 5 bases. This CDR3 is 16 amino acids long. CDR3 sequence: CASSPVGTGVTGELFF. In DNA form, the CDR3 reads TGTGCCAGCAGCCCTGTCGGGACAGGGGTGACCGGGGAGCTGTTTTTT.

The V call is TRBV11-2, the J call TRBJ2-1, with 11 bases lining up with TRBD2. The V segment lost 8 bases and the J segment 5 bases; nucleotides outside the gene matches: 8. The CDR3 is 15 residues long. Germline CDR1 SGHAT, CDR2 FQNNGV. The CDR3 here is CASGQGTSGDNEQFF. CDR3 DNA sequence: TGTGCCAGCGGACAGGGGACTAGCGGAGACAATGAGCAGTTCTTC.